This T cell receptor (beta chain) was observed in a study of CD8+ T cells in alopecia areata. Reverse transcribed after extraction, RNA yielded cDNA as the sequencing template. Assay used: immunoSEQ multiplex PCR; TCRdb lists only in-frame clones, some missing. The sample has 34,000 or so clones, around 50% seen once. Study-level points and caveats: Lesional scalp, especially alopecia totalis/universalis, showed higher clonality than normal scalp. Patients displayed less clarity in TCR sharing than mice, a finding possibly related to HLA.

V lost 3 bases and J lost 2, with 15 bases in between. CDR1 and CDR2 (germline): LNHDA, SQIVND (reference sequence). This CDR3 is built from 16 residues. In regard to this clone: As yet, its antigen is unknown.

Alopecia areata patients gave lesional scalp punch biopsies and peripheral blood samples. Sorted populations comprised CD4+ and CD8+ T cells obtained from PBMCs. The chain carries TRBV19 and TRBJ2-3, with D maybe TRBD2 (5 bases). This receptor was obtained from a human donor with alopecia areata. Material: NKG2D-high CD8+ T cells sorted from blood. The CDR3 sequence: CASSMEAWEFTDTQYF. CDR3 bases: TGTGCCAGTAGTATGGAGGCATGGGAATTCACAGATACGCAGTATTTT.